A single sample is the source of the 3 T cell receptor beta chains below, sequenced in a study of cytomegalovirus exposure and HLA in healthy donors. The primer mix had 60 Vbeta and 13 Jbeta primers. Repertoires were generated with immunoSEQ multiplex PCR, while TCRdb's copy carries only in-frame clones and drops some. The sample holds 160,000 or so clones; around 80% are singletons and the top ten take around 2%. The sequencing sample was made of PBMCs. Every receptor here comes from a man in his late teens or twenties in good health and CMV-seronegative.

The rearrangement uses TRBV6-5 and TRBJ1-1; D is uncertain. Trimming stripped 2 bases from V and 0 bases from J, with 7 bases between. Germline-derived CDR1 and CDR2 are MNHEY and SVGAGI. The CDR3 has 14 residues. The CDR3 sequence is CASSYTRVNTEAFF. In DNA, the CDR3 is TGTGCCAGCAGTTACACTCGGGTGAACACTGAAGCTTTCTTT.

This chain uses TRBV7-9 with TRBJ2-1, with 7 positions matching TRBD1. CDR1 and CDR2 (germline): SEHNR, FQNEAQ (reference sequence). Trimming removed 5 bases from V and 4 bases from J; junction bases left unmatched: 8. This CDR3 region has 15 residues. In nucleotides, the CDR3 is TGTGCCAGCAGCCCCCGGGACAGCCCATACAATGAGCAGTTCTTC. Amino acids: CASSPRDSPYNEQFF.

This chain uses TRBV19 with TRBJ2-5; D gene uncertain. This CDR3 has 13 amino acids. With 3 bases removed from V and 3 bases from J, the gap between germline ends came to 8 bases. CDR1 and CDR2 (germline): LNHDA, SQIVND (reference sequence). The CDR3 DNA is TGTGCCAGTAGTATCGGTACCAAAGAGACCCAGTACTTC. This translates into CASSIGTKETQYF.